Listed here are 7 T cell receptor beta chains from one sample, sequenced in a study of T cell changes during pregnancy in multiple sclerosis. Generated by immunoSEQ multiplex PCR, the TCRdb table keeps only in-frame clones and is missing some. The repertoire has nearly 45,000 clones, roughly 96% of them found once; the top ten carry over 0.8%. Material: peripheral blood, obtained in the second trimester of pregnancy. Source of these receptors: a female donor with multiple sclerosis, enrolled in a pregnancy study.

V and J are TRBV6-4 and TRBJ2-3, with D maybe TRBD2 (5 bases). CDR1 is MRHNA and CDR2 is SNTAGT in the germline V gene. This CDR3 is 14 amino acids long. Trimming left V 6 bases short and J 2 bases short, with 12 bases between. The CDR3 DNA reads TGTGCCAGCAGCCTTAACGGGGACACAGATACGCAGTATTTT. Residues: CASSLNGDTDTQYF.

V and J are TRBV4-1 and TRBJ2-6; TRBD1 is a possible D gene (5 bases). V lost 4 bases and J 0 bases, leaving 19 bases between the germline ends. Per germline, CDR1 MGHRA and CDR2 YSYEKL. There are 19 residues in the CDR3. Here the CDR3 reads CASSPLGLQDLSGANVLTF. The CDR3, as DNA: TGCGCCAGCAGCCCCCTAGGGCTACAGGATCTCTCTGGGGCCAACGTCCTGACTTTC.

The rearrangement joins TRBV14 to TRBJ2-6; D is unresolved. The germline gives CDR1 SGHDN, CDR2 FVKESK. Trimming cost V 7 bases and J 0 bases, with 7 bases left between them. The CDR3 runs to 14 residues. CDR3 nucleotides: TGTGCCAGCACCCGGAGCTCTGGGGCCAACGTCCTGACTTTC. Encoded protein: CASTRSSGANVLTF.

The chain couples TRBV19 to TRBJ1-5; TRBD1 matches 7 bases. Germline V CDR1 and CDR2: LNHDA, SQIVND (reference sequence). The CDR3 totals 15 residues. V shed 3 bases and J 5 bases; nucleotides not matched to a gene: 7. CDR3 sequence: CASSITGAPDQPQHF. The DNA of the CDR3 is TGTGCCAGTAGTATTACAGGGGCTCCTGATCAGCCCCAGCATTTT.

The rearrangement links TRBV19 to TRBJ2-4; 7 bases are shared with TRBD1. The CDR3 sequence is 14 residues long. Trimming took 7 bases from V and 6 from J; bases not matched to a gene: 9. The germline V gene has CDR1 LNHDA and CDR2 SQIVND (reference sequence). The CDR3 here is CASTPTGTLNIQYF. CDR3 nucleotides: TGTGCCAGTACCCCGACAGGGACCTTAAACATTCAGTACTTC.

J is TRBJ2-7 and V is TRBV7-3; D is uncertain. Trimming cost V 1 base and J 2 bases, with 9 bases left between them. The CDR3 has 14 residues. Germline assignment: CDR1 SGHTA and CDR2 FQGTGA. DNA for the CDR3: TGTGCCAGCAGCTTAAGCCAGGCTACCTACGAGCAGTACTTC. It translates to CASSLSQATYEQYF.

The rearrangement uses TRBV28 and TRBJ1-2; TRBD1 matches at 9 bases. Germline CDR1 is MDHEN and CDR2 is SYDVKM. V lost 6 bases to trimming and J lost 7 bases; unmatched junction nucleotides: 6. The CDR3 sequence is 13 residues long. The CDR3 loop reads CASSRDRDRGYTF. DNA for the CDR3: TGTGCCAGCAGCCGGGACAGGGATCGTGGCTACACCTTC.